The next 25 T cell receptor beta chains were all read from a single sample in a study of beta chain features in type 1 diabetes. The study reverse transcribed the entire isolated RNA, so it sequenced expressed TCRB transcripts. The table came from immunoSEQ multiplex PCR; TCRdb's copy has only in-frame clones and leaves some out. Counted here are approximately 90,000 clones, roughly 31% occurring once; the ten biggest clones make up 0.35% to 0.45%. Source material: stem cell memory CD4+ T cells from blood. The receptor source for this set is a woman aged 18-30 years in good health.

The rearrangement uses TRBV4-1 and TRBJ2-3; 7 nucleotides match TRBD2. V shed 0 bases and J 3 bases; nucleotides not matched to a gene: 9. Germline V gives CDR1 MGHRA, CDR2 YSYEKL. The CDR3 loop spans 17 amino acids. DNA for the CDR3: TGCGCCAGCAGCCAAGATACAGAGGGAGGGCGGACAGATACGCAGTATTTT. It codes for CASSQDTEGGRTDTQYF.

This clone has a handful of counts. This chain uses TRBV5-1 with TRBJ1-1; perhaps TRBD1 as D (6 bases). The length of the CDR3 is 15 residues. CDR1 is SGHRS, CDR2 YFSETQ, per germline. With 4 bases removed from V and 3 bases from J, the gap between germline ends came to 16 bases. The CDR3 DNA follows: TGCGCCAGCAGCCTGGGCGGGGGGCTGGACACTGAAGCTTTCTTT. Its translation: CASSLGGGLDTEAFF.

This clone was seen only a few times. This chain joins TRBV7-2 and TRBJ2-3; TRBD1 matches 7 bases. The CDR3 covers 15 residues. V gave up 6 bases and J gave up 4 bases; unmatched junction bases: 10. The germline V gene has CDR1 SGHTA and CDR2 FQGNSA. In DNA, the CDR3 is TGTGCCAGCAGGTTCGACAGGGTGGGCGCAGATACGCAGTATTTT. Translating gives CASRFDRVGADTQYF.

This clone was observed a few times. V is TRBV2 and J is TRBJ2-2; D is possibly TRBD1 (6 bases). The CDR3 sequence is 15 residues long. Germline V gives CDR1 SNHLY, CDR2 FYNNEI. V was cut by 7 bases and J by 3 bases, with 15 bases left in between. The CDR3 loop is CASTMGARDTGELFF. DNA of the CDR3: TGTGCCAGCACCATGGGGGCTCGGGACACCGGGGAGCTGTTTTTT. Drawing the rest from reference TRBV2 and TRBJ2-2, the complete variable domain is EPEVTQTPSHQVTQMGQEVILRCVPISNHLYFYWYRQILGQKVEFLVSFYNNEISEKSEIFDDQFSVERPDGSNFTLKIRSTKLEDSAMYFCASTMGARDTGELFFGEGSRLTVL.

Written as DNA, the CDR3 is TGTGCCAGCTCACCGTCTAGTACTCCGGCTGAAGCTTTCTTT. It codes for CASSPSSTPAEAFF. This chain joins TRBV18 and TRBJ1-1; no clear D gene. V lost 3 bases, J lost 6 bases, and 14 bases lay in between. Germline CDR1 and CDR2: KGHSH and LQKENI. The CDR3 spans 14 residues.

This chain links TRBV4-3 with TRBJ1-2; tentative D call: TRBD1 (5 bases). The V end was cut by 11 bases, the J end by 3 bases, with 13 bases between. Germline-derived CDR1 and CDR2 are LGHNA and YSLEER. The CDR3 length is 12 residues. The DNA of the CDR3 is TGCGCCTCGTCGGGGGTTGACTATGGCTACACCTTC. Translation gives CASSGVDYGYTF.

This clone has just a few counts. The chain joins TRBV19 to TRBJ2-1; 10 bases are a match to TRBD2. CDR1 is LNHDA, CDR2 SQIVND, per germline (reference sequence). The CDR3 length is 12 residues. Trimming took 10 bases from V and 8 from J; bases not matched to a gene: 5. This chain's CDR3 is CATGLAVDEQFF. CDR3 bases: TGTGCCACCGGACTAGCGGTCGATGAGCAGTTCTTC.

This clone occurred a few times. This chain connects TRBV4-2 to TRBJ2-7; 9 nucleotides agree with TRBD2. Germline V gives CDR1 LGHNA, CDR2 YNFKEQ. The length of the CDR3 is 18 residues. V trimming: 1 base; J trimming: 0 bases; junction bases outside the gene matches: 10. The CDR3 DNA follows: TGTGCCAGCAGCCAAGGAGAGCCAACTAGCGGGTTCTCCTACGAGCAGTACTTC. Its translation: CASSQGEPTSGFSYEQYF.

The chain joins TRBV7-2 to TRBJ2-5; D is undetermined. The CDR3 consists of 13 residues. V lost 4 bases to trimming and J lost 2 bases, with 8 bases between them. Germline values: CDR1 SGHTA, CDR2 FQGNSA. CDR3 DNA sequence: TGTGCCAGCAGCTACTTCGGGCAAGAGACCCAGTACTTC. Translating it yields CASSYFGQETQYF.

The CDR3 DNA follows: TGTGCCAGCAGCCCGGCGGGCAGCCAAGAGACCCAGTACTTC. Protein sequence: CASSPAGSQETQYF. The chain joins TRBV7-2 to TRBJ2-5; perhaps TRBD2 as D (5 bases). The V and J ends lost 5 bases and 1 base respectively, with 11 bases between them. The CDR3 runs to 14 residues. Germline V lookup: CDR1 SGHTA, CDR2 FQGNSA. The variable domain in full, with the rest retrieved from reference TRBV7-2 and TRBJ2-5, is GAGVSQSPSNKVTEKGKDVELRCDPISGHTALYWYRQSLGQGLEFLIYFQGNSAPDKSGLPSDRFSAERTGGSVSTLTIQRTQQEDSAVYLCASSPAGSQETQYFGPGTRLLVL.

V is TRBV27 and J is TRBJ2-5; D is ambiguous. CDR1 and CDR2 (germline): MNHEY, SMNVEV (reference sequence). V lost 4 bases to trimming and J lost 5 bases, with 11 bases between them. CDR3 size: 13 residues. CDR3 sequence (DNA): TGTGCCAGCAGTTGGAGAGCGCGGGAGACCCAGTACTTC. It encodes CASSWRARETQYF.

This clone was recorded a few times. The rearrangement uses TRBV7-2 and TRBJ1-2, with D perhaps TRBD1 (5 bases). The V gene lost 0 bases and the J gene lost 6 bases, with 11 bases spanning the gap. The CDR3 totals 14 residues. Germline V lookup: CDR1 SGHTA, CDR2 FQGNSA. The CDR3 DNA sequence: TGTGCCAGCAGCTTAGCGGCAGGGTTGGATGGCTACACCTTC. Translation gives CASSLAAGLDGYTF.

In DNA form, the CDR3 reads TGCGCCAGCAGCTTGGGGGAGGTGCTCCACACTGAAGCTTTCTTT. Its translation: CASSLGEVLHTEAFF. The chain employs TRBV5-1 and TRBJ1-1; no firm D call. Between the trimmed V and J ends, which lost 0 bases and 3 bases, there was a span of 12 bases. Germline lookup yields CDR1 SGHRS and CDR2 YFSETQ. The CDR3 totals 15 residues.

This clone has a count of ten or more. This chain connects TRBV7-2 to TRBJ2-2; D not certain. V was trimmed by 1 base and J by 7 bases, leaving 10 bases between them. There are 14 residues in the CDR3. Germline V lookup: CDR1 SGHTA, CDR2 FQGNSA. CDR3 sequence reads: CASSLVSSGGELFF. CDR3 sequence (DNA): TGTGCCAGCAGCTTAGTATCGAGTGGCGGGGAGCTGTTTTTT.

The chain couples TRBV6-1 to TRBJ2-5, with D possibly matching TRBD1 (6 bases). Germline lookup yields CDR1 MNHNS and CDR2 SASEGT. V was clipped by 4 bases and J by 1 base, with 10 bases between them. The CDR3 has 14 residues. The CDR3 sequence is CASSGTVTQETQYF. The CDR3 DNA reads TGTGCCAGCAGTGGGACAGTTACCCAAGAGACCCAGTACTTC.

The J gene is TRBJ2-3, the V gene TRBV30; the match to TRBD2 covers 9 bases. Germline CDR1 reads GTSNPN; CDR2 reads SVGIG (reference sequence). CDR3 length equals 14 residues. The V gene end was trimmed by 0 bases and the J gene end by 5 bases; junction bases not matched to a gene: 3. The CDR3 DNA sequence: TGTGCCTGGAGTGTGCGGGGGGGCGTAGATACGCAGTATTTT. It is translated as CAWSVRGGVDTQYF. Together with reference TRBV30 and TRBJ2-3, the CDR3 gives the full variable domain: SQTIHQWPATLVQPVGSPLSLECTVEGTSNPNLYWYRQAAGRGLQLLFYSVGIGQISSEVPQNLSASRPQDRQFILSSKKLLLSDSGFYLCAWSVRGGVDTQYFGPGTRLTVL.

This clone occurred a few times. The chain carries TRBV10-3 and TRBJ2-2, with 7 bases identical to TRBD2. The ends lost 8 bases at V and 1 base at J; junction bases unmatched: 4. CDR3 length: 14 residues. The germline V gene has CDR1 ENHRY and CDR2 SYGVKD. The CDR3 DNA sequence: TGTGCCATCGCGGGGGAGCTGAACACCGGGGAGCTGTTTTTT. Amino acid sequence: CAIAGELNTGELFF.

This clone was seen only a few times. The chain has TRBV5-4 and TRBJ2-7; D call uncertain. The CDR3 contains 12 residues. Germline CDR1 is SGHNT and CDR2 is YYREEE (reference sequence). V lost 0 bases, J lost 6 bases, and 7 bases lay in between. The CDR3 DNA sequence: TGTGCCAGCAGCTTGGAGTCCGGCGAGCAGTACTTC. Amino acids: CASSLESGEQYF.

This clone has only a few counts. CDR3 nucleotides: TGTGCCAGCAGCGTATTTAACCTAGCGGGCACAGATACGCAGTATTTT. Its protein product is CASSVFNLAGTDTQYF. The rearrangement uses TRBV9 and TRBJ2-3; 7 bases align to TRBD2. Per the germline V gene, CDR1 is SGDLS and CDR2 is YYNGEE. With V trimmed by 1 base and J by 1 base, 6 bases remained unmatched. This CDR3 spans 16 amino acids.

The V call is TRBV19, the J call TRBJ1-4; 7 bases line up with TRBD1. This CDR3 spans 15 amino acids. V dropped 4 bases and J dropped 3; count of bases not matched to a gene: 5. Germline V gene lookup returns CDR1 LNHDA and CDR2 SQIVND (reference sequence). For the CDR3, the DNA is TGTGCCAGTAGTAATACCGGGACAGCTAATGAAAAACTGTTTTTT. Residues: CASSNTGTANEKLFF.

The J gene is TRBJ2-5, the V gene TRBV28; no firm D call. Germline V lookup: CDR1 MDHEN, CDR2 SYDVKM. The CDR3 runs to 12 residues. The germline V and J ends were trimmed by 7 bases and 0 bases, with 6 bases remaining between them. CDR3 loop: CASNSYQETQYF. The DNA of the CDR3 is TGTGCCAGCAACAGCTACCAAGAGACCCAGTACTTC.

This clone came up a few times. The V call is TRBV18, the J call TRBJ2-7; tentative D call: TRBD1 (6 bases). V shed 5 bases and J shed 2 bases, with 16 bases lying between them. The CDR3 sequence is 15 residues long. CDR1 is KGHSH and CDR2 is LQKENI in the germline V gene. CDR3: CASSAATGAAYEQYF. As DNA, the CDR3 is TGTGCCAGCTCAGCAGCGACAGGTGCCGCCTACGAGCAGTACTTC.

This clone was detected a few times. CDR3 loop: CASSRGLADSYNEQFF. As DNA, the CDR3 is TGTGCCAGCAGCCGAGGACTAGCGGACTCCTACAATGAGCAGTTCTTC. The V call is TRBV4-2, the J call TRBJ2-1; 10 nucleotides agree with TRBD2. The trim removed 4 bases at V and 0 bases at J, leaving 3 bases unmatched. The germline V gene has CDR1 LGHNA and CDR2 YNFKEQ. The CDR3 loop spans 16 amino acids.

The CDR3 protein is CASSYQQGAETQYF. Written as DNA, the CDR3 is TGTGCCAGCAGCTACCAACAGGGGGCGGAGACCCAGTACTTC. The genes are TRBV7-2 and TRBJ2-5; 9 bases agree with TRBD1. The CDR3 runs 14 residues. Trimming cost V 4 bases and J 5 bases; bases outside gene matches: 5. The germline V gene has CDR1 SGHTA and CDR2 FQGNSA.

The CDR3 region has the DNA TGTGCCAGCTCACCTCAGGCGTCTAGCACAGATACGCAGTATTTT. Translating gives CASSPQASSTDTQYF. The V and J genes are TRBV18 and TRBJ2-3; D is uncertain. Between the trimmed V and J ends, which lost 3 bases and 0 bases, there was a span of 10 bases. The CDR3 extends over 15 amino acids. The germline V gene has CDR1 KGHSH and CDR2 LQKENI.